A single sample gave rise to the 13 T cell receptor beta chains below, sequenced in a study of PD-1 blockade in classical Hodgkin lymphoma. Time point: cycle 4 day 1 (C4D1), after five to seven weeks of nivolumab. With no exception, relapse followed autologous stem cell transplantation in all patients, and brentuximab vedotin exposure varied. The method was immunoSEQ multiplex PCR; TCRdb's version includes in-frame clones alone and lacks a portion of them. The repertoire consists of approximately 20,000 clones, with 80% occurring once and the leading ten covering about 22%. The sequences come from peripheral blood mononuclear cells (PBMCs), collected before the fourth cycle of nivolumab. All receptors come from a human donor with classical Hodgkin lymphoma.

This clone appeared once. This sequence joins TRBV5-8 and TRBJ1-5; the D is unclear. Looked up from germline, CDR1 is SGHTS and CDR2 is YDEGEE. Trimming removed 4 bases from V and 3 bases from J, with 17 bases in between. The CDR3 contains 16 residues. CDR3 in amino acids: CASSPTIGPNNQPQHF. In DNA, the CDR3 is TGTGCCAGCAGCCCGACCATTGGACCGAACAATCAGCCCCAGCATTTT. Supplemented by reference TRBV5-8 and TRBJ1-5, the full variable domain reads EAGVTQSPTHLIKTRGQQATLRCSPISGHTSVYWYQQALGLGLQFLLWYDEGEERNRGNFPPRFSGRQFPNYSSELNVNALELEDSALYLCASSPTIGPNNQPQHFGDGTRLSIL.

The chain carries TRBV4-2 and TRBJ1-4; TRBD1 matches at 9 bases. Germline V lookup: CDR1 LGHNA, CDR2 YNFKEQ. The CDR3 spans 16 residues. J gave up 7 bases and V 0 bases, and 6 bases lay outside the gene matches. CDR3: CASSQDPGTGTEKLFF. As DNA, the CDR3 is TGTGCCAGCAGCCAAGATCCGGGGACAGGGACTGAAAAACTGTTTTTT.

The CDR3 is CASSYGHGGNSPLHF. Written as DNA, the CDR3 is TGCGCCAGCAGCTACGGACACGGGGGCAATTCACCCCTCCACTTT. The V and J genes are TRBV5-1 and TRBJ1-6; perhaps TRBD1 as D (6 bases). The CDR3 length is 15 residues. Trimming pared 3 bases from V and 7 bases from J, leaving 14 bases between. The germline CDR1 and CDR2 sequences are SGHRS and YFSETQ.

The rearrangement uses TRBV11-2 and TRBJ2-6; D gene uncertain. Trimming shortened V by 5 bases and J by 0 bases, and 5 bases separated the two germline ends. Germline lookup yields CDR1 SGHAT and CDR2 FQNNGV. The CDR3 runs 14 residues. This chain's CDR3 is CASSPLSGANVLTF. DNA for the CDR3: TGTGCCAGCAGCCCCCTCTCTGGGGCCAACGTCCTGACTTTC.

This chain uses TRBV6-4 with TRBJ2-1; 14 bases match TRBD2. Germline CDR1 MRHNA, CDR2 SNTAGT. V was clipped by 0 bases and J by 7 bases; unmatched bases: 11. The CDR3 spans 19 residues. The CDR3 DNA is TGTGCCAGCAGTGACTCGGGACTAGCGGGGGCTAGACCCCTTAATGAGCAGTTCTTC. Amino acids: CASSDSGLAGARPLNEQFF.

This clone was picked up one time. J is TRBJ2-5 and V is TRBV7-9; D not certain. The germline CDR1 and CDR2 sequences are SEHNR and FQNEAQ (reference sequence). This CDR3 comprises 13 residues. V was cut by 10 bases and J by 5 bases, with 17 bases left in between. CDR3 sequence reads: CATQSVGWETQYF. Written as DNA, the CDR3 is TGTGCCACCCAATCGGTGGGTTGGGAGACCCAGTACTTC. Supplemented by reference TRBV7-9 and TRBJ2-5, the full variable domain reads DTGVSQNPRHKITKRGQNVTFRCDPISEHNRLYWYRQTLGQGPEFLTYFQNEAQLEKSRLLSDRFSAERPKGSFSTLEIQRTEQGDSAMYLCATQSVGWETQYFGPGTRLLVL.

The V call is TRBV28, the J call TRBJ1-5, with 8 bases fitting TRBD1. The CDR3 consists of 14 residues. CDR1 is MDHEN and CDR2 is SYDVKM in the germline V gene. V was clipped by 8 bases and J by 5 bases; unmatched bases: 8. Here the CDR3 DNA reads TGTGCCAGCGAAACAGGGGGAACGGATCAGCCCCAGCATTTT. This encodes CASETGGTDQPQHF.

The chain is built from TRBV2 and TRBJ1-6; weak D call: TRBD1 (6 bases). The CDR3 runs to 15 residues. Germline CDR1 reads SNHLY; CDR2 reads FYNNEI. V lost 6 bases, J lost 7 bases, and 16 bases lay in between. CDR3 protein: CASRLPDSSNSPLHF. CDR3 DNA sequence: TGTGCCAGCAGACTACCGGACAGCTCCAATTCACCCCTCCACTTT.

The CDR3, as DNA: TGTGCCAGCAGCTTAGGTAGCGGAAACACCGGGGAGCTGTTTTTT. The encoded protein is CASSLGSGNTGELFF. This chain links TRBV7-2 with TRBJ2-2; D might be TRBD2 (6 bases). The CDR3 runs 15 residues. Trimming cost V 1 base and J 2 bases, with 8 bases left between them. Germline CDR1 reads SGHTA; CDR2 reads FQGNSA.

The rearrangement joins TRBV7-2 to TRBJ1-2; possible D gene TRBD1, 6 bases. V was cut by 4 bases and J by 4 bases, with 22 bases left in between. Germline assignment: CDR1 SGHTA and CDR2 FQGNSA. There are 17 residues in the CDR3. The CDR3 DNA is TGTGCCAGCAGCTCACAAACCAGGGGTCCTGCACCCTATGGCTACACCTTC. It encodes CASSSQTRGPAPYGYTF.

Here the CDR3 reads CASKDQGPGEKLFF. The CDR3 DNA follows: TGTGCCAGCAAGGATCAGGGACCTGGTGAAAAACTGTTTTTT. The chain links TRBV6-6 to TRBJ1-4; a weak D match, TRBD1 (5 bases). Germline V gene lookup returns CDR1 MNHNY and CDR2 SVGAGI (reference sequence). V was pared by 7 bases and J by 7 bases, with 16 bases between. The CDR3 is 14 residues long.

The genes are TRBV18 and TRBJ2-3, with a tentative D call TRBD2 (6 bases). V was pared by 0 bases and J by 2 bases, with 12 bases between. Germline V CDR1 and CDR2: KGHSH, LQKENI. The CDR3 totals 16 residues. CDR3 sequence reads: CASSPPIAANTDTQYF. CDR3 in DNA: TGTGCCAGCTCACCACCGATAGCGGCCAACACAGATACGCAGTATTTT.

The J gene is TRBJ2-7, the V gene TRBV5-6; 9 bases align to TRBD1. Looked up from germline, CDR1 is SGHDT and CDR2 is YYEEEE. The CDR3 is made up of 16 amino acids. Germline trimming cut 4 bases from V and 2 bases from J; bases unmatched to any gene: 10. CDR3 residues: CASSLRFTGGTYEQYF. The CDR3 coding sequence is TGTGCCAGCAGCCTGAGGTTCACAGGGGGCACCTACGAGCAGTACTTC.